The 28 T cell receptor beta chains given below trace back to one sample, sequenced in a study of identical twins. TCRdb called the 5' RACE reads again in MiXCR, with one record for every CDR3 protein. The table lists 250,000 to 350,000 distinct CDR3 sequences, under 9.5% of them singletons. The same data also went into a second study, on yellow fever vaccine responses in identical twins.

Sequencing input: memory (CD45RO+) T cells sorted from blood. Receptors originate from a young woman in good health.

This clonotype was seen repeatedly, ten times or more. The chain employs TRBV5-1 and TRBJ2-5; 9 bases line up with TRBD2. Losses at the gene ends were 4 bases for V and 0 bases for J; bases not matched to a gene: 13. This CDR3 has 18 amino acids. Germline-derived CDR1 and CDR2 are SGHRS and YFSETQ. CDR3 bases: TGCGCCAGCAGCCTCCGGTTAGCGGGAGATAGGTACCAAGAGACCCAGTACTTC. Protein product: CASSLRLAGDRYQETQYF.

A single count supports this clonotype. This sequence may be a read error, since a much larger clone differs from it by one base. V gene TRBV12-3 or TRBV12-4 combines with J gene TRBJ2-3, with a tentative D call TRBD2 (5 bases). V was pared by 7 bases and J by 4 bases, with 21 bases between. The CDR3 is 16 amino acids. The CDR3 sequence is CASTNWAAGGADTQYF. The CDR3 coding sequence is TGTGCCAGCACCAATTGGGCGGCGGGTGGTGCAGATACGCAGTATTTT.

CDR3 sequence reads: CASSDGTGAGIQYF. CDR3 DNA: TGTGCCAGCAGTGACGGGACAGGGGCGGGCATTCAGTACTTC. V and J are TRBV6-4 and TRBJ2-4, with TRBD1 matching over 10 bases. Trimming cost V 2 bases and J 9 bases; bases outside gene matches: 4. The CDR3 runs to 14 residues. Germline CDR1 is MRHNA and CDR2 is SNTAGT.

J is TRBJ2-2 and V is TRBV20-1; D is unresolved. Per germline, CDR1 DFQATT and CDR2 SNEGSKA (reference sequence). V was pared by 6 bases and J by 0 bases, with 14 bases between. This CDR3 is 15 amino acids long. The CDR3 protein is CSAKKAVSNTGELFF. The DNA of the CDR3 is TGCAGTGCCAAAAAGGCGGTCTCGAACACCGGGGAGCTGTTTTTT.

This sequence joins TRBV20-1 and TRBJ2-1; 14 bases match TRBD2. The CDR3 totals 17 residues. Germline CDR1 is DFQATT and CDR2 is SNEGSKA (reference sequence). The V segment lost 6 bases and the J segment 0 bases; nucleotides outside the gene matches: 7. The CDR3 loop is CSASPGLAGASYNEQFF. CDR3 in DNA: TGCAGTGCATCTCCGGGACTAGCGGGGGCCTCCTACAATGAGCAGTTCTTC.

The V call is TRBV15, the J call TRBJ1-5, with TRBD1 matching over 7 bases. Germline trimming cut 1 base from V and 2 bases from J; bases unmatched to any gene: 5. Germline V gene data show CDR1 as LNHNV and CDR2 as YYDKDF (reference sequence). The CDR3 runs to 16 residues. CDR3 protein: CATSRVAGGGNQPQHF. In nucleotides, the CDR3 is TGTGCCACCAGCAGAGTGGCAGGGGGAGGCAATCAGCCCCAGCATTTT.

The chain employs TRBV5-1 and TRBJ2-5; 7 nucleotides match TRBD2. The germline V gene has CDR1 SGHRS and CDR2 YFSETQ. The CDR3 totals 14 residues. The ends lost 4 bases at V and 1 base at J; junction bases unmatched: 4. This chain's CDR3 is CASSPGTTQETQYF. CDR3 DNA: TGCGCCAGCAGCCCCGGGACTACCCAAGAGACCCAGTACTTC.

This clonotype was detected ten times or more. The chain recombines TRBV2 with TRBJ1-6; no firm D call. The germline V gene has CDR1 SNHLY and CDR2 FYNNEI. Trimming took off 6 bases at V and 8 bases at J, with 17 bases between the two ends. The CDR3 runs to 15 residues. DNA of the CDR3: TGTGCCAGCAGGGCTAGGTCTGGCGGCGATTCACCCCTCCACTTT. Amino acids: CASRARSGGDSPLHF.

This clonotype was seen many times. The chain links TRBV5-1 to TRBJ2-7, with TRBD1 matching 7 bases. V shed 0 bases and J 7 bases; nucleotides not matched to a gene: 13. Germline loops: CDR1 SGHRS, CDR2 YFSETQ. CDR3 length equals 16 residues. The CDR3 DNA follows: TGCGCCAGCAGCTTGGCCTCGACAGGGTGGTCTGGGGAGCAGTACTTC. Translated, it gives CASSLASTGWSGEQYF.

This clonotype was detected ten times or more. V gene TRBV11-2 combines with J gene TRBJ2-3, with a possible D match to TRBD2 (6 bases). Trimming removed 7 bases at V and 0 bases at J, with 20 bases between. The CDR3 extends over 17 amino acids. CDR1 SGHAT and CDR2 FQNNGV come from the germline V gene. DNA of the CDR3: TGTGCCAGCACCACACACGGGGGAAAGACTAGCACAGATACGCAGTATTTT. Protein: CASTTHGGKTSTDTQYF.

This clonotype has a count of ten or more. The genes are TRBV7-2 and TRBJ2-5; 7 nucleotides agree with TRBD2. Germline loops: CDR1 SGHTA, CDR2 FQGNSA. Germline trimming cut 1 base from V and 6 bases from J; bases unmatched to any gene: 11. The CDR3 contains 16 residues. The CDR3 coding sequence is TGTGCCAGCAGCTTAGATGGGGCGGGAGTCGGGAAGACCCAGTACTTC. Protein: CASSLDGAGVGKTQYF.

The J gene is TRBJ1-5, the V gene TRBV4-1, with D possibly being TRBD1 (5 bases). CDR1 and CDR2 from the germline V gene are MGHRA and YSYEKL. This CDR3 has 15 residues. Between the trimmed V and J ends, which lost 0 bases and 4 bases, there was a span of 10 bases. CDR3 in DNA: TGCGCCAGCAGCCAAGATCAGACAGTTAATCAGCCCCAGCATTTT. Amino acids: CASSQDQTVNQPQHF.

This clonotype was seen at least ten times. This sequence joins TRBV27 and TRBJ1-2, with TRBD1 matching 8 bases. V shed 5 bases and J 8 bases; nucleotides not matched to a gene: 10. CDR1 and CDR2 from the germline V gene are MNHEY and SMNVEV (reference sequence). This CDR3 contains 14 residues. CDR3 region: CASSTRTGLGGYTF. The CDR3 bases are TGTGCCAGCAGTACCCGGACAGGGCTGGGGGGCTACACCTTC.

This clonotype was found a few times. The chain has TRBV18 and TRBJ2-5, with unresolved D. Germline CDR1 is KGHSH and CDR2 is LQKENI. V was trimmed by 0 bases and J by 9 bases, leaving 20 bases between them. The CDR3 covers 16 residues. CDR3 DNA: TGTGCCAGCTCACCACCGATATTCTCGGGTTCAAAGGCCCAGTACTTC. Its protein product is CASSPPIFSGSKAQYF.

This clonotype has ten or more counts. The chain employs TRBV20-1 and TRBJ2-1; no clear D. V was shortened by 0 bases and J by 2 bases, with 2 bases between the two germline ends. Germline loops: CDR1 DFQATT, CDR2 SNEGSKA (reference sequence). The CDR3 consists of 12 residues. The CDR3 protein is CSARDAYNEQFF. Here the CDR3 DNA reads TGCAGTGCTAGAGATGCCTACAATGAGCAGTTCTTC.

V is TRBV6-2 or TRBV6-3 and J is TRBJ1-1, with unresolved D. The CDR3 sequence is 13 residues long. The V and J ends lost 2 bases and 1 base respectively, with 5 bases between them. Germline V gives CDR1 MNHEY, CDR2 SVGEGT. The CDR3 region is CASSYDANTEAFF. The CDR3 nucleotides are TGTGCCAGCAGTTACGATGCGAACACTGAAGCTTTCTTT.

This clonotype was seen repeatedly, ten times or more. The chain employs TRBV5-1 and TRBJ2-7; 8 bases map to TRBD1. Unmatched junction bases numbered 6, after V lost 4 bases and J lost 0 bases. CDR1 is SGHRS, CDR2 YFSETQ, per germline. This CDR3 has 15 amino acids. CDR3 coding DNA: TGCGCCAGCAGCGAAGGGACAGGAAGCTCCTACGAGCAGTACTTC. This gives the protein CASSEGTGSSYEQYF.

This clonotype occurred many times. The genes are TRBV25-1 and TRBJ1-1; 10 positions agree with TRBD1. CDR3 length equals 14 residues. Germline CDR1 reads MGHDK; CDR2 reads SYGVNS. The V segment lost 2 bases and the J segment 3 bases; nucleotides outside the gene matches: 0. The CDR3, as DNA: TGTGCCAGCAGTGAAGGACAGGGGGACACTGAAGCTTTCTTT. Residues: CASSEGQGDTEAFF.

For the CDR3, the DNA is TGCAGTGCTAGGTTGGGCGGACAAGAGACCCAGTACTTC. Encoded protein: CSARLGGQETQYF. This chain uses TRBV20-1 with TRBJ2-5; D not resolved. V gave up 3 bases and J gave up 2 bases, with 10 bases separating them. The CDR3 totals 13 residues. Germline-derived CDR1 and CDR2 are DFQATT and SNEGSKA (reference sequence).

In its sample, this clonotype was seen a few times. The chain employs TRBV19 and TRBJ1-1; maybe TRBD1 (5 bases). Trimming stripped 5 bases from V and 0 bases from J, with 13 bases between. The CDR3 spans 15 residues. The germline V gene encodes CDR1 LNHDA and CDR2 SQIVND (reference sequence). CDR3 nucleotide sequence: TGTGCCAGTAGTTCTCCCGGGACCATGAACACTGAAGCTTTCTTT. This gives the protein CASSSPGTMNTEAFF.

This clonotype was observed a few times. The chain is built from TRBV5-5 and TRBJ1-4; tentative D call: TRBD1 (6 bases). The V and J ends lost 2 bases and 6 bases respectively, with 11 bases between them. The CDR3 has 14 amino acids. Germline assignment: CDR1 SGHKS and CDR2 YYEKEE (reference sequence). The CDR3 reads CASSFQGNDEKLFF. DNA of the CDR3: TGTGCCAGCAGCTTCCAGGGGAACGATGAAAAACTGTTTTTT.

This clonotype occurred a few times. The chain joins TRBV6-1 to TRBJ2-3; D gene uncertain. The V and J ends lost 8 bases and 2 bases respectively, with 8 bases between them. Germline V CDR1 and CDR2: MNHNS, SASEGT. The CDR3 totals 12 residues. For the CDR3, the DNA is TGTGCCAGCGACGGGTACACAGATACGCAGTATTTT. Protein product: CASDGYTDTQYF.

This clonotype was counted only a few times. The V call is TRBV27, the J call TRBJ1-6, with D tentatively TRBD1 (6 bases). This CDR3 has 16 residues. V lost 4 bases and J 2 bases, leaving 12 bases between the germline ends. Germline V gives CDR1 MNHEY, CDR2 SMNVEV (reference sequence). The DNA for the CDR3 is TGTGCCAGCAGTTCAACGACAGGACCCTATAATTCACCCCTCCACTTT. It is translated as CASSSTTGPYNSPLHF.

This clonotype was seen a few times. This chain links TRBV6-1 with TRBJ2-7, with D possibly TRBD2 on 5 matching bases. The CDR3 has 14 residues. CDR1 is MNHNS and CDR2 is SASEGT in the germline V gene. V was pared by 6 bases and J by 1 base, with 13 bases between. The CDR3 nucleotides read TGTGCCAGCAGGGCAGGAGGAAATTCCTACGAGCAGTACGTC. Translated, it gives CASRAGGNSYEQYV.

This clonotype has just a few counts. This sequence joins TRBV4-1 and TRBJ1-2; 9 bases are a match to TRBD1. The junction had 6 bases not matched to a gene; V was cut back by 2 bases and J by 5 bases. The CDR3 has 15 amino acids. Germline CDR1 is MGHRA and CDR2 is YSYEKL. CDR3 protein: CASSQPRDRVYGYTF. CDR3 in DNA: TGCGCCAGCAGCCAACCCCGGGACAGGGTTTATGGCTACACCTTC.

The rearrangement joins TRBV6-1 to TRBJ2-7; the match to TRBD2 covers 9 bases. The V and J ends lost 5 bases and 3 bases, in that order; junction bases with no gene match: 8. Germline values: CDR1 MNHNS, CDR2 SASEGT. This CDR3 has 15 amino acids. CDR3 loop: CASSPGLAVGYEQYF. Here the CDR3 DNA reads TGTGCCAGCAGTCCGGGACTAGCAGTTGGCTACGAGCAGTACTTC.

The chain combines TRBV12-3 or TRBV12-4 with TRBJ2-1; 9 nucleotides agree with TRBD2. The CDR3 spans 15 residues. V lost 3 bases, J lost 5 bases, and 5 bases stayed unmatched. The CDR3 reads CASSLWLAGNNEQFF. The CDR3 bases are TGTGCCAGCAGTTTGTGGCTAGCGGGGAACAATGAGCAGTTCTTC.

This clonotype was recorded many times. The V gene is TRBV15, the J gene TRBJ2-1; the D is unclear. CDR3 length: 13 residues. Germline CDR1 and CDR2: LNHNV and YYDKDF (reference sequence). Trimming took 4 bases from V and 9 from J, leaving 13 bases between them. The CDR3 is CATSTLRAGEQFF. CDR3 nucleotide sequence: TGTGCCACCAGCACCCTCCGGGCAGGTGAGCAGTTCTTC.